Presented here are 8 T cell receptor beta chains from one specimen sequenced in a study of T cells in Graves' hyperthyroidism and ophthalmopathy. Template material for amplifying TCR beta CDR3 regions consisted of RNA transcripts. Initially, a first-round RT-PCR of the TCR CDR3 employed the HTBI primer set. TCRdb ran MiXCR on the multiplex PCR reads and lists one entry per CDR3 protein. The profile shows 96,000 or so distinct CDR3 sequences, about half of them singletons. Input material: blood. The receptors here all came from a woman aged 40 to 50 with Graves' hyperthyroidism.

This clonotype has only a few counts. One end of the junction fails to match germline, which may point to a read error. V is TRBV10-3 and J is TRBJ2-5, with 10 bases matching TRBD1. The CDR3 has 14 amino acids. Per germline, CDR1 ENHRY and CDR2 SYGVKD. The CDR3 region is CAITPTGGGKTQYF. DNA for the CDR3: TGTGCCATCACTCCGACAGGGGGCGGGAAGACCCAGTACTTT.

The chain employs TRBV20-1 and TRBJ2-7, with D unresolved. V shed 6 bases and J shed 3 bases, with 18 bases lying between them. This CDR3 has 14 amino acids. The V gene's germline CDR1 is DFQATT and CDR2 SNEGSKA (reference sequence). This CDR3 reads CSASSLGRIYEQYF. In DNA form, the CDR3 reads TGCAGTGCCAGCAGCTTGGGCCGGATCTACGAGCAGTACTTC.

This clonotype was recorded many times. The chain's CDR3 is CASRPGTATMNTEAFF. The CDR3 region has the DNA TGTGCCAGCAGACCTGGGACAGCCACGATGAACACTGAAGCTTTCTTT. The chain combines TRBV7-9 with TRBJ1-1; the match to TRBD1 covers 7 bases. With V trimmed by 6 bases and J by 0 bases, 10 bases remained unmatched. CDR1 is SEHNR and CDR2 is FQNEAQ in the germline V gene (reference sequence). The CDR3 has 16 amino acids.

Details on this clonotype: Mismatch with germline at one junction end may stem from a read error. The chain recombines TRBV20-1 with TRBJ2-5; the D is unclear. Germline CDR1 reads DFQATT; CDR2 reads SNEGSKA (reference sequence). The CDR3 extends over 12 amino acids. The CDR3 protein is CGARDGREAQYF. As DNA, the CDR3 is TGCGGTGCTAGAGATGGTCGAGAGGCCCAGTACTTC.

The V call is TRBV11-3, the J call TRBJ2-2, with unresolved D. CDR1 and CDR2 (germline): SGHNT, YENEEA. With 1 base removed from V and 4 bases from J, the gap between germline ends came to 13 bases. This CDR3 comprises 16 residues. The CDR3 is CASSLGVNTRTGELFF. CDR3 DNA: TGTGCCAGCAGCTTAGGGGTCAACACGCGCACCGGGGAGCTGTTTTTT. Full variable domain (rest looked up from reference TRBV11-3 and TRBJ2-2): EAGVVQSPRYKIIEKKQPVAFWCNPISGHNTLYWYLQNLGQGPELLIRYENEEAVDDSQLPKDRFSAERLKGVDSTLKIQPAELGDSAVYLCASSLGVNTRTGELFFGEGSRLTVL.

This clonotype was observed a single time. The chain recombines TRBV15 with TRBJ2-5; 12 positions match TRBD1. The V gene end was trimmed by 1 base and the J gene end by 6 bases; junction bases not matched to a gene: 6. Per the germline V gene, CDR1 is LNHNV and CDR2 is YYDKDF (reference sequence). CDR3 length equals 16 residues. This CDR3 is CATSRVGTGGGKTQYF. The CDR3 DNA reads as TGTGCCACCAGCAGAGTAGGGACAGGGGGCGGGAAGACCCAGTACTTC.

The chain employs TRBV25-1 and TRBJ1-1; D perhaps matches TRBD1 (6 bases). The CDR3 is 13 residues long. Germline CDR1 and CDR2: MGHDK and SYGVNS. V was pared by 5 bases and J by 5 bases, with 12 bases between. CDR3 in DNA: TGTGCCAGCAGTTATCACAGGGCAACTGAAGCTTTCTTT. This codes for CASSYHRATEAFF.

This sequence joins TRBV7-9 and TRBJ1-2, with TRBD1 matching over 7 bases. V shed 4 bases and J 2 bases; nucleotides not matched to a gene: 7. CDR1 is SEHNR, CDR2 FQNEAQ, per germline (reference sequence). This CDR3 has 15 residues. In DNA, the CDR3 is TGTGCCAGCAGCTCGCCCAACAGGGGAAACTATGGCTACACCTTC. Its translation: CASSSPNRGNYGYTF.